This record covers a single T cell receptor (beta chain). Its antigen is not known. This sample is drawn from a study of T cell responses to AZD1222 COVID-19 vaccine. Clones were sequenced by immunoSEQ multiplex PCR, and TCRdb holds only the in-frame ones, with some missing. Counted here are 75,000 to 100,000 clones, around nine tenths occurring once; the ten biggest clones make up around 3%. Study-wide results and caveats: After two AZD1222 doses, spike-specific TCR breadth and depth rose versus day 0. Researchers report vaccine-associated CD4 TCRs spanning spike, with dominance at 160-218 and 743-854. Just a handful of people given AZD1222 tested seropositive at baseline. Most donors were white British, females outnumbered males, and clonal diversity was possibly underestimated.

CDR3 length: 16 residues. Germline loops: CDR1 LGHNA, CDR2 YSLEER. Trimming removed 0 bases from V and 6 bases from J, with 15 bases in between. The material was peripheral blood, obtained on day 0 of AZD1222 vaccination. This receptor was identified in an adult in good health. This chain links TRBV4-3 with TRBJ2-1; TRBD2 might be the D (5 bases). For the CDR3, the DNA is TGCGCCAGCAGCCAAGATCCCCCTTTTGAGGGCAATGAGCAGTTCTTC. Protein product: CASSQDPPFEGNEQFF.